This T cell receptor beta chain stems from a study of T-cell reconstitution after alpha-beta-depleted transplantation in children. This CDR3 is 15 amino acids long. Germline CDR1 and CDR2: SGHRS and YFSETQ. V was clipped by 2 bases and J by 4 bases, with 15 bases between them. Preparing the TCRbeta library involved the use of unique molecular identifiers. MiXCR, run by TCRdb on the PCR reads, gives a single entry per CDR3 protein. Of just under 550,000 distinct CDR3 sequences detected, approximately 16% appear once; the ten largest clones hold 3.3%. The sample in question was PBMCs from the stem cell graft donor, obtained from the stem cell graft. The chain is built from TRBV5-1 and TRBJ1-2, with a tentative D call TRBD1 (6 bases). This TCR came from a human donor who donated a stem cell graft to a child with acute lymphoblastic leukemia. The CDR3 coding sequence is TGCGCCAGCAGCTTCCCGGACAGCGGTTTCTATGGCTACACCTTC. Amino acids: CASSFPDSGFYGYTF. Variable domain in full (rest from reference TRBV5-1 and TRBJ1-2): KAGVTQTPRYLIKTRGQQVTLSCSPISGHRSVSWYQQTPGQGLQFLFEYFSETQRNKGNFPGRFSGRQFSNSRSEMNVSTLELGDSALYLCASSFPDSGFYGYTFGSGTRLTVV.